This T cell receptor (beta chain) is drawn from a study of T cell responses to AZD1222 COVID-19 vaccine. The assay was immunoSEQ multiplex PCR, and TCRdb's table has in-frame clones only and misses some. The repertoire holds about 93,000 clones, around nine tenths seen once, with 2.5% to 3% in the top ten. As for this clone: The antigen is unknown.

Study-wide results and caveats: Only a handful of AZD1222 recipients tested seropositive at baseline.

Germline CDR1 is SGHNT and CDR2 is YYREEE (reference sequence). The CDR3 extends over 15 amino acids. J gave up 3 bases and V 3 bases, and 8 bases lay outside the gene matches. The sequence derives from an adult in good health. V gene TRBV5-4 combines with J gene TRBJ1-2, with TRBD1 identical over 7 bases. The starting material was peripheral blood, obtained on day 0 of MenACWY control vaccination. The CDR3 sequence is CASSSSTGRDYGYTF. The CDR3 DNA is TGTGCCAGCAGCTCTTCGACAGGGCGTGACTATGGCTACACCTTC.